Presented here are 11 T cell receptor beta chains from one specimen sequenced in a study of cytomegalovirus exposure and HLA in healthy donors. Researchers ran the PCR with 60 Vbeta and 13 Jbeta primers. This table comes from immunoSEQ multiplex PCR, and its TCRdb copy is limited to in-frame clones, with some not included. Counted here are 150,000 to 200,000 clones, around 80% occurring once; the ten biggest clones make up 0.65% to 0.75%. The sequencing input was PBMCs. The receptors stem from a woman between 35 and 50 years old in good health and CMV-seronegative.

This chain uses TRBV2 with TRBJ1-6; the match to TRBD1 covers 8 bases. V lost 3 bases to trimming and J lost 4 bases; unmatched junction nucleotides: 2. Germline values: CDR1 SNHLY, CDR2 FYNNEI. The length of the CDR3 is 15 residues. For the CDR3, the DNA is TGTGCCAGCAGTGACGGGACAGGTTATAATTCACCCCTCCACTTT. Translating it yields CASSDGTGYNSPLHF.

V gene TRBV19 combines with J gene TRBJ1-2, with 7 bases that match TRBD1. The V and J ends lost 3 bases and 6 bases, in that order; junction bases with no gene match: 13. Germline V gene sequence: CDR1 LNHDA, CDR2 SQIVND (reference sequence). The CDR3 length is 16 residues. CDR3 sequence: CASSIFRDRPLNGYTF. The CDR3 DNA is TGTGCCAGTAGTATTTTCAGGGACAGACCTTTGAATGGCTACACCTTC.

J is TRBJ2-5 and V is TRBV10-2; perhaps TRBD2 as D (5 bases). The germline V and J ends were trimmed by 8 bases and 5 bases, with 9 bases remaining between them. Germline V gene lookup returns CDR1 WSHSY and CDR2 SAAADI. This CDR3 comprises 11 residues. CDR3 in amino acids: CASGLGETQYF. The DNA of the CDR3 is TGCGCCAGCGGACTGGGCGAGACCCAGTACTTC.

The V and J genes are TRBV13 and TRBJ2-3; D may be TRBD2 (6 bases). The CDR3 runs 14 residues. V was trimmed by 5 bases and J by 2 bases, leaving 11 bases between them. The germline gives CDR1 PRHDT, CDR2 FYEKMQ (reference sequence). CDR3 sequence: CASSEGLDTDTQYF. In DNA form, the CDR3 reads TGTGCCAGCAGCGAGGGACTGGACACAGATACGCAGTATTTT.

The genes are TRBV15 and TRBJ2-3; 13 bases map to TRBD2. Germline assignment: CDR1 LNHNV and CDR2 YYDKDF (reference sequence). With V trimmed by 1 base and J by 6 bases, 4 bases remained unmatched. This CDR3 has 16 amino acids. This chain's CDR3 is CATSRGGTSGIDTQYF. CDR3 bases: TGTGCCACCAGCAGAGGGGGGACTAGCGGGATCGATACGCAGTATTTT.

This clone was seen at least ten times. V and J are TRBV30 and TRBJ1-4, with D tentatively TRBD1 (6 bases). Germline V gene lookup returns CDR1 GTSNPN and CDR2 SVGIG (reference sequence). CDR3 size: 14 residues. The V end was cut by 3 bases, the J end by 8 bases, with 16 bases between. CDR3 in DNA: TGTGCCTGGAGCTCTTCGGGGGGCGTCGAAAAACTGTTTTTT. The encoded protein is CAWSSSGGVEKLFF.

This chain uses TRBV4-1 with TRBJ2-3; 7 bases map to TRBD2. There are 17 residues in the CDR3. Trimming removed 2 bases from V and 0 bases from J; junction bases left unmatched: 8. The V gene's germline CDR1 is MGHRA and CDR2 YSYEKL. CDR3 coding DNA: TGCGCCAGCAGCCAACCCCCGGGGGGTTCTAGCACAGATACGCAGTATTTT. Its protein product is CASSQPPGGSSTDTQYF.

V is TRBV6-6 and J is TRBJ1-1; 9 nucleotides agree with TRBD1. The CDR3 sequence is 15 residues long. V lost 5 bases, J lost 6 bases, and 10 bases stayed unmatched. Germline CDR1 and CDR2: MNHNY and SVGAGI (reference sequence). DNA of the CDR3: TGTGCCAGCAGTCCTCAACAGGGGGCTAGGGCTGAAGCTTTCTTT. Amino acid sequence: CASSPQQGARAEAFF.

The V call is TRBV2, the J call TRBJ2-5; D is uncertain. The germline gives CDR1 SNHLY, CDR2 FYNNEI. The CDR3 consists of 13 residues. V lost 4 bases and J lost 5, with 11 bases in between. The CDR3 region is CASSVASSETQYF. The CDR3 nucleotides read TGTGCCAGCAGTGTAGCTAGTTCGGAGACCCAGTACTTC. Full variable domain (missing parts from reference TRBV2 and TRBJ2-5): EPEVTQTPSHQVTQMGQEVILRCVPISNHLYFYWYRQILGQKVEFLVSFYNNEISEKSEIFDDQFSVERPDGSNFTLKIRSTKLEDSAMYFCASSVASSETQYFGPGTRLLVL.

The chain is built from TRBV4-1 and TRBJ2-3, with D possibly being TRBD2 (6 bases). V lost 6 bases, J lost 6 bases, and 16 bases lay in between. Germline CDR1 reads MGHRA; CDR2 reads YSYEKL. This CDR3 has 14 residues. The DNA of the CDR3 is TGCGCCAGCAGTCGGGAGTCCGGAACGGATACGCAGTATTTT. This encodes CASSRESGTDTQYF.

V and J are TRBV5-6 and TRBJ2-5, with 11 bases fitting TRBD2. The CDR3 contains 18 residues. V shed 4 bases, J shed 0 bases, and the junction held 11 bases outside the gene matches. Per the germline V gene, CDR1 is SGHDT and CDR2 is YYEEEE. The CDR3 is CASSPGTSGGTYQETQYF. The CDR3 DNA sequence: TGTGCCAGCAGCCCCGGGACTAGCGGTGGGACGTACCAAGAGACCCAGTACTTC.